This T cell receptor beta chain was captured by sequencing in a study of glioma-infiltrating T cells after dendritic cell vaccination. Whole-study context: Dendritic cells derived from monocytes and pulsed with autologous tumor lysate formed the vaccine. At biweekly intervals, patients got three intradermal dendritic cell vaccine injections.

Regarding the study as a whole: Higher TCR clonality did not directly relate to longer survival.

Sequencing used immunoSEQ multiplex PCR; TCRdb keeps in-frame clones, though not all of them. The table has fewer than 90,000 clones, 80% to 85% seen once. Note on this clone: Antigen unknown.

Regarding time point: after dendritic cell vaccination, including at tumor progression/relapse. The sequenced sample was blood, obtained after dendritic cell vaccination. This clonotype originated in a human donor with glioblastoma.

The CDR3 spells CASSLPGGDTEAFF. The CDR3 DNA is TGTGCCAGCAGCTTGCCAGGGGGCGACACTGAAGCTTTCTTT. The chain carries TRBV5-6 and TRBJ1-1; 8 positions match TRBD1. This CDR3 is 14 amino acids long. V was clipped by 1 base and J by 3 bases; unmatched bases: 2. Per germline, CDR1 SGHDT and CDR2 YYEEEE.